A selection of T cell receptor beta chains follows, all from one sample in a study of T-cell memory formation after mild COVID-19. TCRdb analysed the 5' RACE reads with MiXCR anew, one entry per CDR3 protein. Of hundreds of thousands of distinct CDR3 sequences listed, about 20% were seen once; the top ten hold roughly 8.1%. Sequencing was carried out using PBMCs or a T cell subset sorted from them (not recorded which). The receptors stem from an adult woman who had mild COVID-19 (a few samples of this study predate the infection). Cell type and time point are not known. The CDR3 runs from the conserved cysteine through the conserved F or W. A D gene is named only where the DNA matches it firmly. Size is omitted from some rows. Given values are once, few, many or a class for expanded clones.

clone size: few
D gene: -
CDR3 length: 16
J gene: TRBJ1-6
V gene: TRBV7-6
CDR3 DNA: TGTGCCAGCAGTCGAGCGAGCAGGGTTGACGGTTCACCCCTCCACTTT
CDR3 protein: CASSRASRVDGSPLHF

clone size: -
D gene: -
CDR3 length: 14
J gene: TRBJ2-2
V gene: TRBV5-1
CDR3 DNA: TGCGCCAGCAGCTTGGGACCCCTCGGCGGGGAGCTGTTTTTT
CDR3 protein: CASSLGPLGGELFF

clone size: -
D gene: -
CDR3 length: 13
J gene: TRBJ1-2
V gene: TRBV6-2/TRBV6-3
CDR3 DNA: TGTGCCAGCAGAACGGACAGTAACTATGGCTACACCTTC
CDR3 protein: CASRTDSNYGYTF

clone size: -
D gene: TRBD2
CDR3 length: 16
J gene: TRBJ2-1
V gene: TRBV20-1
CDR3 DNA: TGCAGTGCTAGCCGAGGGGGGACTAGCGGCTACAATGAGCAGTTCTTC
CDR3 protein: CSASRGGTSGYNEQFF

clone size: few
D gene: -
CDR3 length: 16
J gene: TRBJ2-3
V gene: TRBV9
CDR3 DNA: TGTGCCAGCAGCGTAGGCCAAGCATTAAGCACAGATACGCAGTATTTT
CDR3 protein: CASSVGQALSTDTQYF

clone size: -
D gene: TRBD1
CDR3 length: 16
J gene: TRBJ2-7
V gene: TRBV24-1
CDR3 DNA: TGTGCCACCAGTGATACCGGGACAGGGACGCTCTTAGAGCAGTACTTC
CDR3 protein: CATSDTGTGTLLEQYF

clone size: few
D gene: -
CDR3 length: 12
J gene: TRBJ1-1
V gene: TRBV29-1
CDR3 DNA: TGCAGCGTTGTAAGGGCTGGCACTGAAGCTTTCTTT
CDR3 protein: CSVVRAGTEAFF

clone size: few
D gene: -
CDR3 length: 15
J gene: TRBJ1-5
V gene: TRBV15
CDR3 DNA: TGTGCCACCAGCAGAGGGCCAACGGAGGGTCAGCCCCAGCATTTT
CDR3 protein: CATSRGPTEGQPQHF

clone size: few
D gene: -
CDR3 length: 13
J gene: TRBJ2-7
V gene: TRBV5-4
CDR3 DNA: TGTGCCAGCAGCTCGGGTCAGAGGTACGAGCAGTACTTC
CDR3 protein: CASSSGQRYEQYF

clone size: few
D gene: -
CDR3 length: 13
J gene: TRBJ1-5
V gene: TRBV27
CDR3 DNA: TGTGCCAGCAGTTTTGGGGGTACCCAGCCCCAGCATTTT
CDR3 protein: CASSFGGTQPQHF

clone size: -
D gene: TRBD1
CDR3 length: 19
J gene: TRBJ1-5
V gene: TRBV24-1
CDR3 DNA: TGTGCCACCAGTGATTCTCCGGGACAGGGGGTTTGGGGCAATCAGCCCCAGCATTTT
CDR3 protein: CATSDSPGQGVWGNQPQHF

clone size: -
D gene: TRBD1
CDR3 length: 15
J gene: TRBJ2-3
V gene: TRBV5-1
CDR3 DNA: TGCGCCAGCAGCTCCGGACAGGGGTGGGCAGATACGCAGTATTTT
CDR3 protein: CASSSGQGWADTQYF

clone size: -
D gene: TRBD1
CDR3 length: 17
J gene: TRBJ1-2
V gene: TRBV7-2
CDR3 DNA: TGTGCCAGCAGCTCGGACAGGGGGCGGGTATCTAACTATGGCTACACCTTC
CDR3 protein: CASSSDRGRVSNYGYTF

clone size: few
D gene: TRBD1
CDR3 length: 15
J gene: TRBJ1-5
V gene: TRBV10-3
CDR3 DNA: TGTGCCATCAGTGACAGTGACAGGGGATACCAGCCCCAGCATTTT
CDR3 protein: CAISDSDRGYQPQHF

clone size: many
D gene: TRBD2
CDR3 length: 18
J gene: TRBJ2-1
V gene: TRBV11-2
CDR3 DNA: TGTGCCAGCAGCTTACAAGCTAGCGGGGGGGGCTCCTACAATGAGCAGTTCTTC
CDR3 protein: CASSLQASGGGSYNEQFF

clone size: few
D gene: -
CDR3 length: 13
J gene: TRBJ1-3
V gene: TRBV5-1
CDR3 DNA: TGCGCCAGCAGGGCTGAACCGAGAAACACCATATATTTT
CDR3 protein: CASRAEPRNTIYF

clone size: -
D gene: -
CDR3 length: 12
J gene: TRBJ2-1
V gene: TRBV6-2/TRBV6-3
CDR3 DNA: TGTGCCAGCAGTTATGGAGCGTATGAGCAGTTCTTC
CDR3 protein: CASSYGAYEQFF

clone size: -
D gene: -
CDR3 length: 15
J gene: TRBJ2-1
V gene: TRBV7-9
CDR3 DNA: TGTGCCAGCAGCTTAGCGTTCGGACCCTACAATGAGCAGTTCTTC
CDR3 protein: CASSLAFGPYNEQFF

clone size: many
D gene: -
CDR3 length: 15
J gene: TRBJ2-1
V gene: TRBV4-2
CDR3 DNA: TGTGCCAGCAGCCAGGACGGGAGATCCTACAATGAGCAGTTCTTC
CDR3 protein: CASSQDGRSYNEQFF

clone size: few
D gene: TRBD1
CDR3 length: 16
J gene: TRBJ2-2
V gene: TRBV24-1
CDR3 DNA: TGTGCCACCAGTGACTCCCAGGGGGCTCGGACCGGGGAGCTGTTTTTT
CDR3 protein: CATSDSQGARTGELFF

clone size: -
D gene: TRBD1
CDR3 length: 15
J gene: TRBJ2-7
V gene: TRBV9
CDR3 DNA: TGTGCCAGCAGCGTAGCTTTAGGACAGGGCTACGAGCAGTACTTC
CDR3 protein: CASSVALGQGYEQYF

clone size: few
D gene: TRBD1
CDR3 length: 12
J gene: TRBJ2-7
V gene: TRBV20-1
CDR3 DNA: TGCAGTGCTGGACAGGGGGCCTACGAGCAGTACTTC
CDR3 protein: CSAGQGAYEQYF

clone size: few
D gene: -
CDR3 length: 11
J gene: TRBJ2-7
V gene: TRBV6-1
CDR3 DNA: TGTGCCGGTAAAGGGGACTACGAGCAGTACTTC
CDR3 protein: CAGKGDYEQYF

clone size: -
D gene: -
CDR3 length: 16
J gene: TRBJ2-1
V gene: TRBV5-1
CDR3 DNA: TGCGCCAGCAGCCTTACGGGGGCCCTCCTCTACAATGAGCAGTTCTTC
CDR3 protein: CASSLTGALLYNEQFF

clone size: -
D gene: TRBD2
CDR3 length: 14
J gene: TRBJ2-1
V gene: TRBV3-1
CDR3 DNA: TGTGCCAGCAGCCAGCGGGGGGGTTACAATGAGCAGTTCTTC
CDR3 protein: CASSQRGGYNEQFF

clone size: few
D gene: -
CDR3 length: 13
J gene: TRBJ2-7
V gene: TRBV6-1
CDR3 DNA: TGTGCCAGCAGTGAAGTCCGCTTCGGGGAGCAGTACTTC
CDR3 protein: CASSEVRFGEQYF

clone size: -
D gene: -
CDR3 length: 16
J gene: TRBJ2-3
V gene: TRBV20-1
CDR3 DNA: TGCAGTGCTAGGGACCCGGGGAGTTGGGTGACAGATACGCAGTATTTT
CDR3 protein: CSARDPGSWVTDTQYF

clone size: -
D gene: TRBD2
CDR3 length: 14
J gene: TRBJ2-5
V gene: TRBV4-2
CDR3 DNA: TGTGCCAGCGGTTCCGGACTAGCGGGAGAGACCCAGTACTTC
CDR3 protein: CASGSGLAGETQYF

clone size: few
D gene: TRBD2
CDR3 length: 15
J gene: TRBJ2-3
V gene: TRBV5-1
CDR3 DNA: TGCGCCAGCAGCCGGATGGGACTAGCGACAGATACGCAGTATTTT
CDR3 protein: CASSRMGLATDTQYF

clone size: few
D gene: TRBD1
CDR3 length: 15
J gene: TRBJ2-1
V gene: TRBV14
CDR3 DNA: TGTGCCAGCAGCCAGGACAGGGCGGCGTACAATGAGCAGTTCTTC
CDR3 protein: CASSQDRAAYNEQFF

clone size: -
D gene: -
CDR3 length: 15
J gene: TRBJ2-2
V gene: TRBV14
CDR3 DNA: TGTGCCAGCAGCCAACTCCAACGGGGAGGCGGGGAGCTGTTTTTT
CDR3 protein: CASSQLQRGGGELFF

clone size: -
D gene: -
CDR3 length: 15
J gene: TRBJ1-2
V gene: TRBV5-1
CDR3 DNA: TGCGCCAGCAGCTTGGTCCCAGGGAATAACTATGGCTACACCTTC
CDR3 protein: CASSLVPGNNYGYTF

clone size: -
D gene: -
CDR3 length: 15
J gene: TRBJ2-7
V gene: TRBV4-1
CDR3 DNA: TGCGCCAGCAGCCAAGAATCAGGGTATCTCTACGAGCAGTACTTC
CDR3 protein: CASSQESGYLYEQYF

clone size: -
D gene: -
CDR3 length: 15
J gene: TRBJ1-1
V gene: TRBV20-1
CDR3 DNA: TGCAGTGCTAGAGAGGGGGCAGGGAAGAACACTGAAGCTTTCTTT
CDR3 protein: CSAREGAGKNTEAFF

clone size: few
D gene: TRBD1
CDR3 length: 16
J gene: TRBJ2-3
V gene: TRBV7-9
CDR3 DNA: TGTGCCAGCAGACTTAGGCCGGGACAGGGGGCGGATACGCAGTATTTT
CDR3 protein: CASRLRPGQGADTQYF

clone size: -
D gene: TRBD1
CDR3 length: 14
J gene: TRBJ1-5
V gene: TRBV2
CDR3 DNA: TGTGCCAGCAGTCGGACAGGGCACAATCAGCCCCAGCATTTT
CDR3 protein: CASSRTGHNQPQHF